What follows are 21 T cell receptor beta chains derived from one specimen sequenced in a study of blood T cell repertoires in COVID-19. Method: immunoSEQ multiplex PCR; TCRdb's copy keeps in-frame clones and lacks some. The sample yields roughly 60,000 clones, roughly 90% seen once. The sample was peripheral blood. These receptors came from a human donor in a cohort sampled during active COVID-19.

The rearrangement links TRBV10-1 to TRBJ1-4; weak D call: TRBD1 (5 bases). The germline V gene has CDR1 WNHNN and CDR2 SYGVQD (reference sequence). Trimming cost V 8 bases and J 6 bases, with 13 bases left between them. There are 13 residues in the CDR3. CDR3 nucleotide sequence: TGCGCCAGCCTTCAGGGTAGGGATGAAAAACTGTTTTTT. This gives the protein CASLQGRDEKLFF.

The chain carries TRBV2 and TRBJ2-6; D gene ambiguous. With 2 bases removed from V and 2 bases from J, the gap between germline ends came to 13 bases. CDR1 SNHLY and CDR2 FYNNEI come from the germline V gene. CDR3 length: 17 amino acids. The CDR3, as DNA: TGTGCCAGCAGTGAACCCGCGACTCTCCCTGGGGCCAACGTCCTGACTTTC. Translation gives CASSEPATLPGANVLTF.

CDR3 in DNA: TGCAGTGCTAGTGACAGGGGCAATCAGGGAATAGAGACCCAGTACTTC. Translated, it gives CSASDRGNQGIETQYF. The rearrangement joins TRBV20-1 to TRBJ2-5; TRBD1 agrees at 8 bases. CDR1 is DFQATT, CDR2 SNEGSKA, per germline (reference sequence). V trimming: 3 bases; J trimming: 4 bases; junction bases outside the gene matches: 13. The CDR3 runs to 16 residues.

CDR3 amino acids: CATQTSGRKETQYF. The CDR3 region has the DNA TGTGCCACCCAGACTAGCGGGAGGAAAGAGACCCAGTACTTC. The chain links TRBV5-4 to TRBJ2-5, with TRBD2 matching 13 bases. In germline, CDR1 is SGHNT, CDR2 YYREEE (reference sequence). Trimming at V came to 9 bases and at J to 3 bases, leaving 5 bases not matched to a gene. The CDR3 has 14 amino acids. Using reference TRBV5-4 and TRBJ2-5 for the parts outside the CDR3, the full variable domain is ETGVTQSPTHLIKTRGQQVTLRCSSQSGHNTVSWYQQALGQGPQFIFQYYREEENGRGNFPPRFSGLQFPNYSSELNVNALELDDSALYLCATQTSGRKETQYFGPGTRLLVL.

The chain employs TRBV15 and TRBJ2-7; D is unresolved. The CDR3 has 12 amino acids. The V gene's germline CDR1 is LNHNV and CDR2 YYDKDF (reference sequence). V shed 5 bases and J shed 3 bases, with 8 bases lying between them. CDR3 loop: CATSFSGYEQYF. The DNA of the CDR3 is TGTGCCACCAGCTTCTCAGGCTACGAGCAGTACTTC.

V and J are TRBV11-2 and TRBJ2-7, with 7 positions matching TRBD2. This CDR3 contains 13 residues. Germline V gives CDR1 SGHAT, CDR2 FQNNGV. V dropped 11 bases and J dropped 0; count of bases not matched to a gene: 7. CDR3 in amino acids: CAAAWGGSYEQYF. The CDR3 DNA reads TGTGCCGCAGCCTGGGGGGGCTCCTACGAGCAGTACTTC.

As DNA, the CDR3 is TGTGCCAGTAGTATCGATATCGGGGGCACTGAAGCTTTCTTT. As protein: CASSIDIGGTEAFF. The J gene is TRBJ1-1, the V gene TRBV19, with D maybe TRBD1 (5 bases). There are 14 residues in the CDR3. Germline CDR1 is LNHDA and CDR2 is SQIVND (reference sequence). The V gene lost 3 bases and the J gene lost 4 bases, with 12 bases spanning the gap.

The chain employs TRBV6-4 and TRBJ2-1; 9 bases fit TRBD2. Germline V gives CDR1 MRHNA, CDR2 SNTAGT. The V and J ends lost 0 bases and 3 bases, in that order; junction bases with no gene match: 0. There are 15 residues in the CDR3. Here the CDR3 DNA reads TGTGCCAGCAGTGACTCGCGGGGGGGCTACAATGAGCAGTTCTTC. Translating it yields CASSDSRGGYNEQFF.

The chain recombines TRBV6-2 or TRBV6-3 with TRBJ2-1, with 10 bases matching TRBD2. The V gene's germline CDR1 is MNHEY and CDR2 SVGEGT. This CDR3 has 15 residues. V lost 6 bases, J lost 2 bases, and 4 bases stayed unmatched. The CDR3 sequence is CASSLAGVTYNEQFF. For the CDR3, the DNA is TGTGCCAGCAGCCTAGCGGGAGTCACCTACAATGAGCAGTTCTTC.

CDR3 DNA sequence: TGTGCCAGCAGCAATAGCGGGAGAGAGACCCAGTACTTC. Translated, it gives CASSNSGRETQYF. This chain connects TRBV6-6 to TRBJ2-5, with TRBD2 identical over 9 bases. With V trimmed by 6 bases and J by 4 bases, 3 bases remained unmatched. The length of the CDR3 is 13 residues. The germline V gene has CDR1 MNHNY and CDR2 SVGAGI (reference sequence).

This clone occurred a few times. V usage is TRBV7-2 and J usage is TRBJ2-7, with D maybe TRBD2 (7 bases). Germline CDR1 SGHTA, CDR2 FQGNSA. Trimming cost V 5 bases and J 2 bases, with 19 bases left between them. This CDR3 spans 16 amino acids. CDR3 bases: TGTGCCAGCAGCCTCGCGGGGGCGGGAGTCGCCTACGAGCAGTACTTC. The encoded protein is CASSLAGAGVAYEQYF.

The chain links TRBV3-1 (or the pseudogene TRBV3-2) to TRBJ2-7, with 11 nucleotides matching TRBD2. This CDR3 is 15 amino acids long. Germline values: CDR1 LGHDT, CDR2 YNNKEL (reference sequence). V shed 2 bases and J 3 bases; nucleotides not matched to a gene: 3. The chain's CDR3 is CASSQTSGSHYEQYF. The CDR3 nucleotides are TGTGCCAGCAGCCAAACTAGCGGGAGTCACTACGAGCAGTACTTC.

V usage is TRBV9 and J usage is TRBJ1-5; perhaps TRBD1 as D (5 bases). This CDR3 is built from 13 residues. The V gene lost 0 bases and the J gene lost 6 bases, with 7 bases spanning the gap. From germline, CDR1 is SGDLS and CDR2 YYNGEE. CDR3: CASSVGGLQPQHF. The CDR3 DNA is TGTGCCAGCAGCGTAGGGGGACTTCAGCCCCAGCATTTT.

The rearrangement joins TRBV12-5 to TRBJ1-2; 8 bases line up with TRBD1. Germline-derived CDR1 and CDR2 are LGHNT and FRNRAP. Trimming at V came to 2 bases and at J to 2 bases, leaving 7 bases not matched to a gene. CDR3 length: 16 amino acids. This CDR3 reads CASGLPGQGANYGYTF. DNA for the CDR3: TGTGCTAGTGGTTTGCCCGGACAGGGAGCGAACTATGGCTACACCTTC.

This chain uses TRBV27 with TRBJ1-5; possibly TRBD1 for D (5 bases). Trimming took 5 bases from V and 1 from J, leaving 15 bases between them. The CDR3 runs 16 residues. Germline loops: CDR1 MNHEY, CDR2 SMNVEV (reference sequence). The chain's CDR3 is CASSVHGGLSNQPQHF. Here the CDR3 DNA reads TGTGCCAGCAGTGTACACGGGGGGTTAAGCAATCAGCCCCAGCATTTT.

The chain has TRBV6-5 and TRBJ1-1; no clear D gene. The length of the CDR3 is 16 residues. V gave up 0 bases and J gave up 8 bases, with 19 bases separating them. Germline V lookup: CDR1 MNHEY, CDR2 SVGAGI. CDR3 nucleotide sequence: TGTGCCAGCAGTTACTCGGGAGATTTTAGGCCCGACGAAGCTTTCTTT. It translates to CASSYSGDFRPDEAFF.

The chain employs TRBV7-9 and TRBJ2-7, with TRBD1 matching 7 bases. CDR3 size: 15 residues. V was clipped by 5 bases and J by 3 bases; unmatched bases: 10. In germline, CDR1 is SEHNR, CDR2 FQNEAQ (reference sequence). This chain's CDR3 is CASSQIGQDDYEQYF. Written as DNA, the CDR3 is TGTGCCAGCAGCCAGATAGGACAGGACGACTACGAGCAGTACTTC.

The chain combines TRBV2 with TRBJ2-4; 9 bases map to TRBD1. CDR1 and CDR2 from the germline V gene are SNHLY and FYNNEI. The CDR3 length is 19 residues. Trimming cost V 5 bases and J 1 base; bases outside gene matches: 15. CDR3 nucleotide sequence: TGTGCCAGCAGTACCACCGGGACAGGGTATATTGGGGCCAAAAACATTCAGTACTTC. This encodes CASSTTGTGYIGAKNIQYF.

This rearrangement joins TRBV6-2 or TRBV6-3 to TRBJ2-2; 8 nucleotides line up with TRBD1. Germline V lookup: CDR1 MNHEY, CDR2 SVGEGT. The V gene end was trimmed by 5 bases and the J gene end by 3 bases; junction bases not matched to a gene: 2. The CDR3 sequence is 14 residues long. In DNA, the CDR3 is TGTGCCAGCAGTATACAGGGGGACACCGGGGAGCTGTTTTTT. As protein: CASSIQGDTGELFF.

This chain joins TRBV27 and TRBJ1-1, with D tentatively TRBD1 (5 bases). Germline assignment: CDR1 MNHEY and CDR2 SMNVEV (reference sequence). V lost 0 bases and J 4 bases, leaving 9 bases between the germline ends. CDR3 length equals 14 residues. DNA for the CDR3: TGTGCCAGCAGTTTATCAGGGGCAGGCACTGAAGCTTTCTTT. Translated: CASSLSGAGTEAFF.

The chain joins TRBV20-1 to TRBJ2-7; TRBD2 is a possible D gene (5 bases). The CDR3 spans 15 residues. V lost 3 bases, J lost 3 bases, and 18 bases lay in between. The germline V gene has CDR1 DFQATT and CDR2 SNEGSKA (reference sequence). CDR3 in amino acids: CSASLSGGPHYEQYF. The DNA for the CDR3 is TGCAGTGCTAGTTTGTCGGGCGGGCCCCACTACGAGCAGTACTTC.